Detailed here is one T cell receptor beta chain. Isocitrate dehydrogenase mutation was absent in all glioblastoma patients. PBMC were collected before vaccination, two weeks after the third vaccination, and at progression. The immunoSEQ assay amplified TCRB CDR3 from up to 2 ug DNA. TCRdb's copy holds only in-frame clones and misses some; the assay was immunoSEQ multiplex PCR. Of more than 60,000 clones in the sample, approximately 78% were seen once. Per germline, CDR1 MDHEN and CDR2 SYDVKM. The J segment lost 2 bases and the V segment lost 7 bases, leaving 9 bases of the junction unmatched. This CDR3 spans 17 amino acids. The sample originates from a study of glioma-infiltrating T cells after dendritic cell vaccination.

The sequence came from a human donor with glioblastoma. V and J are TRBV28 and TRBJ2-7; TRBD2 agrees at 15 bases. The sample in question was blood, obtained before dendritic cell vaccination. In DNA form, the CDR3 reads TGTGCCAGCAATACCGGGACTAGCGGGGGGCAAACCTACGAGCAGTACTTC. It codes for CASNTGTSGGQTYEQYF. Based on the CDR3 plus reference TRBV28 and TRBJ2-7, the full variable domain is DVKVTQSSRYLVKRTGEKVFLECVQDMDHENMFWYRQDPGLGLRLIYFSYDVKMKEKGDIPEGYSVSREKKERFSLILESASTNQTSMYLCASNTGTSGGQTYEQYFGPGTRLTVT.